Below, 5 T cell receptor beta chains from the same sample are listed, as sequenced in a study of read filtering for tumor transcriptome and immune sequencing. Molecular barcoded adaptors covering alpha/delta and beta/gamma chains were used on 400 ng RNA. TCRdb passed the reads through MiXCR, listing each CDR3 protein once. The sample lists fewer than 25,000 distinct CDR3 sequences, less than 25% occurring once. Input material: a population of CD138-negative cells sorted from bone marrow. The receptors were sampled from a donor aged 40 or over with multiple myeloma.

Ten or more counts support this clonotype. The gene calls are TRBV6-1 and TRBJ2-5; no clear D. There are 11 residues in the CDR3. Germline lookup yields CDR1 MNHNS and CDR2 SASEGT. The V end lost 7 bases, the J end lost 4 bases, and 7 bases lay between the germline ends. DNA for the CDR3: TGTGCCAGCACCACCGGAGAGACCCAGTACTTC. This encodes CASTTGETQYF.

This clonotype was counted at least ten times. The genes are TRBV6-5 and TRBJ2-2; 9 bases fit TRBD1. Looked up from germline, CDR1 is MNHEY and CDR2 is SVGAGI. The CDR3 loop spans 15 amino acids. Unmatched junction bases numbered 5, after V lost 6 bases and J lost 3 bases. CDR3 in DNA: TGTGCCAGCAGCCGGGACAGGGTTGACACCGGGGAGCTGTTTTTT. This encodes CASSRDRVDTGELFF.

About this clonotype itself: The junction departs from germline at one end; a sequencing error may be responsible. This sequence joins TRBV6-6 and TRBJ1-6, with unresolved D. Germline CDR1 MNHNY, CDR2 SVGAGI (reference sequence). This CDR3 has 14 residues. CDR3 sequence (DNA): TGTGCCGGCAGTTACTTGGGCGAGAACTCACCCCTCCACTTT. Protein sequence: CAGSYLGENSPLHF.

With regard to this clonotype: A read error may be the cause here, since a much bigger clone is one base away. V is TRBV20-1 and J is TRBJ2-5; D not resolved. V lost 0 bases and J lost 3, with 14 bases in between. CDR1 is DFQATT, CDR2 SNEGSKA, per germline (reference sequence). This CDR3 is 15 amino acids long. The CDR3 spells CSARDLGEAEETQYF. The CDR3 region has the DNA TGCAGTGCTAGAGATTTGGGTGAAGCAGAAGAGACCCAGTACTTC.

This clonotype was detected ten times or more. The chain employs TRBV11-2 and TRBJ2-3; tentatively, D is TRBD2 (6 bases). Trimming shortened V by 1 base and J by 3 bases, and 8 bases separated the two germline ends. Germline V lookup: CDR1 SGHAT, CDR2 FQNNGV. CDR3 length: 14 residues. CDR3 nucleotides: TGTGCCAGCAGCTTAGTGGGGGGAACAGATACGCAGTATTTT. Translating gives CASSLVGGTDTQYF.